This TCR beta chain came from a study of T cell responses to AZD1222 COVID-19 vaccine. Findings of the study overall: Nearly half of spike-specific TCRs reportedly target variant regions that are unmutated in the B.1.351 and B.1.1.7 variants. Increases in Spike-specific TCR breadth and depth were seen after two AZD1222 doses.

With respect to this clone: Antigen: not known.

The CDR3 length is 13 residues. From germline, CDR1 is LGHNA and CDR2 YSLEER. The ends were cut back, 0 bases at V and 6 bases at J, with 6 bases in the middle. Clones were sequenced by immunoSEQ multiplex PCR, and TCRdb holds only the in-frame ones, with some missing. This table holds more than 100,000 clones, 90% to 95% found once. The sample was peripheral blood, taken on day 0 of AZD1222 vaccination. This TCR was sampled from an adult in good health. This chain joins TRBV4-3 and TRBJ1-5; D not resolved. CDR3 in DNA: TGCGCCAGCAGCCAAGACCTATTTCAGCCCCAGCATTTT. This codes for CASSQDLFQPQHF.